The rows below give T cell receptor beta chains drawn from one sample of a study of blood T cell repertoires in COVID-19. Method: immunoSEQ multiplex PCR; TCRdb's copy keeps in-frame clones and lacks some. Among a few hundred thousand clones listed, roughly 88% were seen once. What was sequenced was PBMCs or T cells enriched from blood (not recorded which). These receptors originate from a man aged 25 to 45 who had recovered from COVID-19. Each CDR3 is given with its conserved first and last residue. Fields, in order: D gene, V gene, clone size, J gene, CDR3 protein, CDR3 DNA. A D gene is named only where the DNA matches it firmly. Where a row states a size, it is once, few, many or the class of an expanded clone; other rows omit it.

NA	TRBV7-9	NA	TRBJ2-1	CASSPAGQRGKEQFF	TGTGCCAGCAGCCCTGCGGGACAGAGGGGTAAGGAGCAGTTCTTC
NA	TRBV3-1/TRBV3-2	NA	TRBJ2-1	CASSRGQLSYNEQFF	TGTGCCAGCAGCCGTGGACAGCTCTCCTACAATGAGCAGTTCTTC
TRBD1	TRBV18	NA	TRBJ2-5	CASSQGQAALQETQYF	TGTGCCAGCTCTCAGGGACAGGCGGCCTTACAAGAGACCCAGTACTTC
NA	TRBV3-1/TRBV3-2	NA	TRBJ1-2	CASSRGGSGSGDGYTF	TGTGCCAGCAGCCGGGGCGGATCGGGAAGCGGGGATGGCTACACCTTC
NA	TRBV27	NA	TRBJ1-2	CASRLTQGGNYGYTF	TGTGCCAGCAGGCTTACTCAAGGGGGTAACTATGGCTACACCTTC
NA	TRBV3-1/TRBV3-2	NA	TRBJ1-6	CASSQGTDRNSPLHF	TGTGCCAGCAGCCAAGGGACAGACCGTAATTCACCCCTCCACTTT
TRBD1	TRBV6-5	NA	TRBJ1-2	CASSSLDRQGYGYTF	TGTGCCAGCAGTTCCCTGGACCGACAGGGCTATGGCTACACCTTC
NA	TRBV28	NA	TRBJ1-2	CASSLPPRYGYTF	TGTGCCAGCAGTTTACCCCCGCGCTATGGCTACACCTTC
NA	TRBV6-5	NA	TRBJ2-1	CASSYSLSNEQFF	TGTGCCAGCAGTTATTCCCTCTCCAATGAGCAGTTCTTC
NA	TRBV6-5	NA	TRBJ1-5	CASSQNGVSNQPQHF	TGTGCCAGCAGCCAAAACGGGGTAAGCAATCAGCCCCAGCATTTT
TRBD2	TRBV7-9	NA	TRBJ2-5	CASSSSGGAGETQYF	TGTGCCAGCAGCTCTAGCGGGGGGGCTGGAGAGACCCAGTACTTC
NA	TRBV5-4	NA	TRBJ2-5	CASSKGWETQYF	TGTGCCAGCAGCAAGGGGTGGGAGACCCAGTACTTC
TRBD1	TRBV27	NA	TRBJ1-2	CASSFGGDRGYGYTF	TGTGCCAGCAGTTTCGGCGGGGACAGGGGCTATGGCTACACCTTC
TRBD2	TRBV7-3	NA	TRBJ2-7	CASSLTVSGLGDDKQYF	TGTGCCAGCAGCTTAACGGTGTCGGGACTAGGGGATGACAAGCAGTACTTC
NA	TRBV7-9	NA	TRBJ1-6	CASSPGAGQNSPLHF	TGTGCCAGCAGCCCAGGCGCAGGACAAAATTCACCCCTCCACTTT
NA	TRBV5-6	NA	TRBJ1-3	CASSPWLASGNTIYF	TGTGCCAGCAGCCCATGGCTGGCCTCTGGAAACACCATATATTTT
TRBD2	TRBV4-1	once	TRBJ2-3	CASSQVQRGATDTQYF	TGCGCCAGCAGCCAAGTACAGCGGGGGGCCACAGATACGCAGTATTTT
NA	TRBV11-2	once	TRBJ2-7	CASSLELDYGSYEQYF	TGTGCCAGCAGCTTAGAGCTAGACTATGGCTCCTACGAGCAGTACTTC
NA	TRBV27	NA	TRBJ2-7	CASSLLRGGEQYF	TGTGCCAGCAGTTTATTGAGGGGGGGCGAGCAGTACTTC
TRBD1	TRBV6-5	NA	TRBJ2-5	CASSSGQQETQYF	TGTGCCAGCAGTTCGGGACAGCAAGAGACCCAGTACTTC
TRBD1	TRBV19	NA	TRBJ1-1	CASSNAGQVTGTEAFF	TGTGCCAGTAGTAACGCGGGACAGGTGACGGGCACTGAAGCTTTCTTT
NA	TRBV3-1/TRBV3-2	NA	TRBJ2-2	CASSHWTTTNTGELFF	TGTGCCAGCAGCCACTGGACTACTACGAACACCGGGGAGCTGTTTTTT
TRBD1	TRBV11-2	NA	TRBJ2-2	CATAKTGVDTGELFF	TGTGCCACCGCAAAGACAGGGGTCGACACCGGGGAGCTGTTTTTT
NA	TRBV4-3	NA	TRBJ1-2	CASSQDLTGTEGEYGYTF	TGCGCCAGCAGCCAAGATCTGACAGGAACCGAGGGCGAGTATGGCTACACCTTC
NA	TRBV30	once	TRBJ2-1	CAWMKDGVYNEQFF	TGTGCCTGGATGAAAGACGGAGTATACAATGAGCAGTTCTTC
NA	TRBV2	NA	TRBJ1-3	CASSLIAPSGDTIYF	TGTGCCAGCAGTCTTATAGCCCCTTCGGGGGACACCATATATTTT
NA	TRBV5-1	NA	TRBJ1-5	CASSITGDSNQPQHF	TGCGCCAGCAGCATAACAGGTGACTCCAATCAGCCCCAGCATTTT
NA	TRBV5-1	NA	TRBJ1-2	CASSPSAENYGYTF	TGCGCCAGCAGCCCGTCGGCGGAAAACTATGGCTACACCTTC
NA	TRBV5-6	NA	TRBJ1-4	CASSLGRRYEKLFF	TGTGCCAGCAGCTTGGGGCGGCGGTATGAAAAACTGTTTTTT
NA	TRBV6-5	NA	TRBJ2-7	CASSSQSYEQYF	TGTGCCAGCAGTTCACAGAGCTACGAGCAGTACTTC